This T cell receptor beta chain was identified in a study of OX40 agonist ivuxolimab in advanced cancers. TCRdb's copy holds only in-frame clones and misses some; the assay was immunoSEQ multiplex PCR. The sample lists around 60,000 clones; roughly nine tenths were seen once. The germline V gene has CDR1 MNHEY and CDR2 SVGAGI. Trimming at V came to 5 bases and at J to 6 bases, leaving 3 bases not matched to a gene. This CDR3 region has 13 residues. Sequenced material: CD4+ or CD8+ T cells sorted from blood, taken in a trial of the OX40 agonist ivuxolimab. The rearrangement links TRBV6-5 to TRBJ1-2, with TRBD1 matching over 10 bases. The clonotype was recovered from an adult with an advanced solid tumor such as melanoma, head and neck, liver or kidney cancer. CDR3 DNA: TGTGCCAGCAGTCAGGGACAGGGGCATGGCTACACCTTC. Protein: CASSQGQGHGYTF.